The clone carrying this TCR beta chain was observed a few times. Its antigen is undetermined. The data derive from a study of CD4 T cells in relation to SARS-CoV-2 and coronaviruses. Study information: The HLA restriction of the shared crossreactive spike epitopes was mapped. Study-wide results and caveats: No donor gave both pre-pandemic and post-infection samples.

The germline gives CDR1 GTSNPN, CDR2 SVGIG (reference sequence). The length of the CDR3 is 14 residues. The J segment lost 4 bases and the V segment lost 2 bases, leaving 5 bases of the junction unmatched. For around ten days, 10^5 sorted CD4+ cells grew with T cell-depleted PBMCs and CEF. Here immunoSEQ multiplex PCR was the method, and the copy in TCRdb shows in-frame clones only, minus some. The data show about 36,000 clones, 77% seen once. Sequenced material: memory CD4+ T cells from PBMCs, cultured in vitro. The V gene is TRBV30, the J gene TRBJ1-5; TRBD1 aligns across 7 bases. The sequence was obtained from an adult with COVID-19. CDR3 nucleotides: TGTGCCTGGAGTCAGGGGACAGTGAATCAGCCCCAGCATTTT. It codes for CAWSQGTVNQPQHF.